The rows below give T cell receptor beta chains drawn from one sample of a study of T cells expressing NK-cell markers. TCRdb re-called the 5' RACE reads and gives one entry per CDR3 protein, without DNA. The sample has some 410,000 distinct CDR3 sequences. The sequencing input was blood T cells: a sorted CD56 or NKG2C T cell subset, CD4+ or CD8+ T cells, or bulk PBMC T cells (not recorded which). The receptors here all came from a woman between 18 and 70 years old in good health. CDR3s include the opening cysteine and the closing phenylalanine or tryptophan. Each record gives: J gene, V gene, CDR3 length, CDR3 protein.

J gene: TRBJ1-3; V gene: TRBV3-1; CDR3 length: 15; CDR3 protein: CASSQARSSGNTIYF
J gene: TRBJ2-3; V gene: TRBV6-1; CDR3 length: 16; CDR3 protein: CATMRGLASRTDTQYF
J gene: TRBJ1-3; V gene: TRBV28; CDR3 length: 15; CDR3 protein: CASSLRDLSGNTIYF
J gene: TRBJ2-3; V gene: TRBV10-3; CDR3 length: 14; CDR3 protein: CAIARAGDTDTQYF
J gene: TRBJ2-1; V gene: TRBV4-3; CDR3 length: 17; CDR3 protein: CASSHREGLAGVNEQFF
J gene: TRBJ2-5; V gene: TRBV4-1; CDR3 length: 17; CDR3 protein: CASSQDRWSDTPSRQYF
J gene: TRBJ1-2; V gene: TRBV6-2/TRBV6-3; CDR3 length: 12; CDR3 protein: CASSSQGYGYTF
J gene: TRBJ2-5; V gene: TRBV6-2/TRBV6-3; CDR3 length: 14; CDR3 protein: CASRSGQSGETQYF
J gene: TRBJ1-2; V gene: TRBV4-3; CDR3 length: 17; CDR3 protein: CASSQDWDTESFYGYTF
J gene: TRBJ1-1; V gene: TRBV4-3; CDR3 length: 13; CDR3 protein: CASSQVEGLEAFF
J gene: TRBJ2-1; V gene: TRBV6-2/TRBV6-3; CDR3 length: 16; CDR3 protein: CATSVRRSQAYNEQFF
J gene: TRBJ2-1; V gene: TRBV12-3/TRBV12-4; CDR3 length: 13; CDR3 protein: CASSSGQRVEQFF
J gene: TRBJ2-7; V gene: TRBV12-3/TRBV12-4; CDR3 length: 13; CDR3 protein: CASIYGQGYEQYF
J gene: TRBJ2-5; V gene: TRBV20-1; CDR3 length: 13; CDR3 protein: CSARDAGIETQYF
J gene: TRBJ1-2; V gene: TRBV7-2; CDR3 length: 14; CDR3 protein: CASSWDSGNYGYTF
J gene: TRBJ2-5; V gene: TRBV7-2; CDR3 length: 13; CDR3 protein: CASKRGQKETQYF
J gene: TRBJ1-3; V gene: TRBV12-3/TRBV12-4; CDR3 length: 13; CDR3 protein: CATTHAEGNTIYF
J gene: TRBJ2-3; V gene: TRBV24-1; CDR3 length: 16; CDR3 protein: CATSDPLAGDTDTQYF
J gene: TRBJ1-5; V gene: TRBV27; CDR3 length: 17; CDR3 protein: CASSSWDRGQSNQPQHF
J gene: TRBJ1-5; V gene: TRBV4-3; CDR3 length: 16; CDR3 protein: CASSQEGGRDNQPQHF
J gene: TRBJ1-4; V gene: TRBV7-2; CDR3 length: 14; CDR3 protein: CASSPDRGDEKLFF
J gene: TRBJ1-2; V gene: TRBV4-3; CDR3 length: 13; CDR3 protein: CASSQETGYGYTF
J gene: TRBJ2-4; V gene: TRBV4-1; CDR3 length: 15; CDR3 protein: CASSTLRGKANIQYF
J gene: TRBJ1-6; V gene: TRBV21-1; CDR3 length: 15; CDR3 protein: CASSKRAGANSPLHF
J gene: TRBJ2-7; V gene: TRBV28; CDR3 length: 16; CDR3 protein: CASSTTRQTISYEQYF
J gene: TRBJ1-4; V gene: TRBV28; CDR3 length: 13; CDR3 protein: CASRQGANEKLFF
J gene: TRBJ1-1; V gene: TRBV11-2; CDR3 length: 18; CDR3 protein: CASSFRSRGLFYDTEAFF
J gene: TRBJ1-5; V gene: TRBV6-2/TRBV6-3; CDR3 length: 13; CDR3 protein: CASTGIGNQPQHF
J gene: TRBJ2-5; V gene: TRBV10-3; CDR3 length: 15; CDR3 protein: CAINEGPPRGETQYF
J gene: TRBJ2-2; V gene: TRBV6-4; CDR3 length: 17; CDR3 protein: CASSDSPSGGNTGELFF
J gene: TRBJ1-5; V gene: TRBV10-3; CDR3 length: 15; CDR3 protein: CAISESQVSNQPQHF
J gene: TRBJ1-6; V gene: TRBV7-2; CDR3 length: 14; CDR3 protein: CASSLWGRDSPLHF
J gene: TRBJ2-5; V gene: TRBV12-3/TRBV12-4; CDR3 length: 14; CDR3 protein: CASSLVTGRETQYF
J gene: TRBJ2-1; V gene: TRBV11-2; CDR3 length: 11; CDR3 protein: CASRVYNEQFF
J gene: TRBJ2-1; V gene: TRBV6-2/TRBV6-3; CDR3 length: 15; CDR3 protein: CASSYDLAGDNEQFF
J gene: TRBJ2-7; V gene: TRBV7-9; CDR3 length: 15; CDR3 protein: CASSLRGPSDYEQYF
J gene: TRBJ2-2; V gene: TRBV12-3/TRBV12-4; CDR3 length: 15; CDR3 protein: CASSPLRERRQELFF
J gene: TRBJ2-2; V gene: TRBV7-2; CDR3 length: 13; CDR3 protein: CASSGRGPGELFF
J gene: TRBJ2-7; V gene: TRBV28; CDR3 length: 13; CDR3 protein: CASSLRSHPAQYF
J gene: TRBJ2-5; V gene: TRBV24-1; CDR3 length: 15; CDR3 protein: CATSDYLAGAETQYF
J gene: TRBJ1-2; V gene: TRBV4-1; CDR3 length: 14; CDR3 protein: CASSQAGQRRGYTF
J gene: TRBJ1-1; V gene: TRBV12-3/TRBV12-4; CDR3 length: 12; CDR3 protein: CASSLRSSVAFF
J gene: TRBJ2-3; V gene: TRBV12-3/TRBV12-4; CDR3 length: 17; CDR3 protein: CASSLPSGIPGTDTQYF
J gene: TRBJ2-4; V gene: TRBV11-2; CDR3 length: 15; CDR3 protein: CASSLLAGGENIQYF
J gene: TRBJ2-7; V gene: TRBV4-3; CDR3 length: 15; CDR3 protein: CASSQDPGTGYEQYF
J gene: TRBJ1-4; V gene: TRBV7-3; CDR3 length: 15; CDR3 protein: CASRPGTTTNEKLFF
J gene: TRBJ2-7; V gene: TRBV12-3/TRBV12-4; CDR3 length: 15; CDR3 protein: CASSPGSSGSYEQYF
J gene: TRBJ1-1; V gene: TRBV6-2/TRBV6-3; CDR3 length: 15; CDR3 protein: CASRPWTVQNTEAFF
J gene: TRBJ2-1; V gene: TRBV12-3/TRBV12-4; CDR3 length: 15; CDR3 protein: CASSPAPRVYNEQFF
J gene: TRBJ2-7; V gene: TRBV5-1; CDR3 length: 16; CDR3 protein: CASSPSSSGGTYEQYF
J gene: TRBJ2-1; V gene: TRBV5-1; CDR3 length: 17; CDR3 protein: CASSAGLAGGPGNEQFF
J gene: TRBJ1-2; V gene: TRBV12-3/TRBV12-4; CDR3 length: 13; CDR3 protein: CASRDGEVYGYTF
J gene: TRBJ1-1; V gene: TRBV4-1; CDR3 length: 16; CDR3 protein: CASSQEGPRVGTEAFF
J gene: TRBJ1-1; V gene: TRBV5-1; CDR3 length: 13; CDR3 protein: CASSLAAPSEAFF
J gene: TRBJ1-4; V gene: TRBV20-1; CDR3 length: 13; CDR3 protein: CSAPTGENEKLFF
J gene: TRBJ1-5; V gene: TRBV30; CDR3 length: 13; CDR3 protein: CAWRDRSNQPQHF
J gene: TRBJ2-5; V gene: TRBV20-1; CDR3 length: 14; CDR3 protein: CSARGLGPQETQYF